The 19 T cell receptor beta chains below come from one sample, sequenced in a study of blood T cell repertoires in COVID-19. The assay was immunoSEQ multiplex PCR, and TCRdb's table has in-frame clones only and misses some. The table includes some 200,000 clones, roughly 80% detected once. Sequencing was performed on PBMCs or T cells enriched from blood (not recorded which). The receptors here all came from a woman in her forties with acute COVID-19.

The V and J genes are TRBV19 and TRBJ1-5, with a possible D match to TRBD1 (5 bases). The V gene's germline CDR1 is LNHDA and CDR2 SQIVND (reference sequence). The CDR3 runs to 13 residues. V was trimmed by 5 bases and J by 8 bases, leaving 13 bases between them. CDR3: CASSATGREPQHF. CDR3 DNA sequence: TGTGCCAGTAGTGCTACAGGCCGAGAGCCCCAGCATTTT. Complete variable domain (other parts from reference TRBV19 and TRBJ1-5): DGGITQSPKYLFRKEGQNVTLSCEQNLNHDAMYWYRQDPGQGLRLIYYSQIVNDFQKGDIAEGYSVSREKKESFPLTVTSAQKNPTAFYLCASSATGREPQHFGDGTRLSIL.

A note on this clone: With a much larger clone just one base away, this may be a read error. The chain uses TRBV7-2 and TRBJ2-7; possible D gene TRBD2, 7 bases. Germline V CDR1 and CDR2: SGHTA, FQGNSA. The CDR3 is made up of 14 amino acids. V was pared by 1 base and J by 2 bases, with 9 bases between. CDR3 amino acids: CASSLEGGPYEQYF. DNA for the CDR3: TGTGCCAGCAGCTTAGAGGGGGGGCCCTACGAGCAGTACTTC.

The chain links TRBV4-2 to TRBJ1-2, with D tentatively TRBD1 (6 bases). Germline CDR1 LGHNA, CDR2 YNFKEQ. V lost 1 base and J lost 1, with 10 bases in between. CDR3 length equals 15 residues. The CDR3 reads CASSQVGAGNYGYTF. For the CDR3, the DNA is TGTGCCAGCAGCCAAGTGGGGGCAGGTAACTATGGCTACACCTTC.

The chain has TRBV11-2 and TRBJ1-5, with 8 bases matching TRBD1. J lost 4 bases, V lost 5 bases, and 4 bases had no gene match. This CDR3 comprises 14 residues. In germline, CDR1 is SGHAT, CDR2 FQNNGV. The CDR3 loop is CASSPTGGNQPQHF. CDR3 coding DNA: TGTGCCAGCAGCCCTACAGGGGGGAATCAGCCCCAGCATTTT. The variable domain in full, completed from reference TRBV11-2 and TRBJ1-5, reads EAGVAQSPRYKIIEKRQSVAFWCNPISGHATLYWYQQILGQGPKLLIQFQNNGVVDDSQLPKDRFSAERLKGVDSTLKIQPAKLEDSAVYLCASSPTGGNQPQHFGDGTRLSIL.

The chain employs TRBV9 and TRBJ2-1; D unresolved. With 4 bases removed from V and 7 bases from J, the gap between germline ends came to 12 bases. CDR3 length: 13 amino acids. The germline V gene encodes CDR1 SGDLS and CDR2 YYNGEE. In DNA, the CDR3 is TGTGCCAGCAGCAACCAGCAGAGGAATGAGCAGTTCTTC. It yields the protein CASSNQQRNEQFF.

This clone has more than one count but fewer than ten. CDR3 in amino acids: CASSQNGGGQPQHF. The CDR3 bases are TGTGCCAGCAGCCAAAATGGGGGGGGTCAGCCCCAGCATTTT. The chain joins TRBV3-1 (or the pseudogene TRBV3-2) to TRBJ1-5, with a weak D call TRBD1 (5 bases). V gave up 2 bases and J gave up 6 bases, with 11 bases separating them. The length of the CDR3 is 14 residues. Germline CDR1 and CDR2: LGHDT and YNNKEL (reference sequence).

A single count supports this clone. The rearrangement joins TRBV12-5 to TRBJ2-7; D uncertain. This CDR3 is 15 amino acids long. Germline V CDR1 and CDR2: LGHNT, FRNRAP. V dropped 0 bases and J dropped 3 bases, with 12 bases sitting between them. The CDR3 coding sequence is TGTGCTAGTGGTTTGGTACTCCGCCAGGACTACGAGCAGTACTTC. Translation gives CASGLVLRQDYEQYF.

This clone has a handful of counts. The chain recombines TRBV3-1 (or the pseudogene TRBV3-2) with TRBJ2-3; a possible D gene is TRBD1 (6 bases). V was trimmed by 2 bases and J by 2 bases, leaving 11 bases between them. The CDR3 length is 15 residues. The germline CDR1 and CDR2 sequences are LGHDT and YNNKEL (reference sequence). In DNA, the CDR3 is TGTGCCAGCAGCCAAACAGGGCGACTCACAGATACGCAGTATTTT. Its protein product is CASSQTGRLTDTQYF.

V and J are TRBV27 and TRBJ1-5; D unresolved. The CDR3 consists of 13 residues. Trimming stripped 2 bases from V and 3 bases from J, with 5 bases between. CDR1 and CDR2 (germline): MNHEY, SMNVEV (reference sequence). This CDR3 reads CASSLTFNQPQHF. The DNA for the CDR3 is TGTGCCAGCAGTTTAACATTCAATCAGCCCCAGCATTTT.

The chain couples TRBV25-1 to TRBJ2-3; weak D call: TRBD2 (7 bases). CDR1 and CDR2 (germline): MGHDK, SYGVNS. V was pared by 7 bases and J by 4 bases, with 15 bases between. The CDR3 runs to 14 residues. The CDR3 DNA sequence: TGTGCCAGCACTAAAGGGGGGGGTGCAGATACGCAGTATTTT. Protein sequence: CASTKGGGADTQYF.

V usage is TRBV4-1 and J usage is TRBJ2-1; TRBD1 matches at 7 bases. The V gene end was trimmed by 4 bases and the J gene end by 4 bases; junction bases not matched to a gene: 10. The CDR3 covers 16 residues. CDR1 and CDR2 from the germline V gene are MGHRA and YSYEKL. The CDR3 sequence: CASSRLYRGLYNEQFF. The CDR3, as DNA: TGCGCCAGCAGCCGGTTATACAGGGGTTTATACAATGAGCAGTTCTTC.

This rearrangement joins TRBV12-3 or TRBV12-4 to TRBJ1-2; D unclear. The V end was cut by 2 bases, the J end by 2 bases, with 6 bases between. The CDR3 is made up of 13 amino acids. Here the CDR3 reads CASSLRENYGYTF. The CDR3 DNA sequence: TGTGCCAGCAGTTTACGGGAGAACTATGGCTACACCTTC.

The genes are TRBV18 and TRBJ1-2, with 11 bases that match TRBD1. CDR1 KGHSH and CDR2 LQKENI come from the germline V gene. This CDR3 is 15 amino acids long. V was pared by 3 bases and J by 8 bases, with 8 bases of the junction left unmatched. The CDR3 sequence is CASSPDRGHLEGYTF. In DNA, the CDR3 is TGTGCCAGCTCACCGGACAGGGGGCATTTAGAGGGCTACACCTTC.

The V and J genes are TRBV4-1 and TRBJ2-1; TRBD2 matches at 8 bases. There are 13 residues in the CDR3. CDR1 and CDR2 (germline): MGHRA, YSYEKL. With V trimmed by 6 bases and J by 6 bases, 4 bases remained unmatched. CDR3 in amino acids: CASRDLAGNEQFF. The CDR3 DNA sequence: TGCGCCAGCAGGGACCTAGCGGGCAATGAGCAGTTCTTC.

V is TRBV5-1 and J is TRBJ2-1, with 8 bases matching TRBD2. Germline CDR1 is SGHRS and CDR2 is YFSETQ. The CDR3 has 14 amino acids. V shed 4 bases and J 14 bases; nucleotides not matched to a gene: 14. The CDR3 region has the DNA TGCGCCAGCAGCATGACAACACGAGCGGGAGAGGAGTTCTTC. It is translated as CASSMTTRAGEEFF.

The rearrangement uses TRBV7-9 and TRBJ1-1; D is perhaps TRBD1 (5 bases). This CDR3 comprises 14 residues. CDR1 is SEHNR, CDR2 FQNEAQ, per germline (reference sequence). V dropped 3 bases and J dropped 7 bases, with 15 bases sitting between them. The CDR3 loop is CASSLGREANEAFF. CDR3 sequence (DNA): TGTGCCAGCAGCTTGGGCAGGGAGGCGAATGAAGCTTTCTTT.

The genes are TRBV24-1 and TRBJ2-5; perhaps TRBD2 as D (6 bases). CDR3 length: 16 residues. CDR1 and CDR2 from the germline V gene are KGHDR and SFDVKD. The V gene lost 4 bases and the J gene lost 3 bases, with 17 bases spanning the gap. This chain's CDR3 is CATSDPTGGIEETQYF. Written as DNA, the CDR3 is TGTGCCACCAGTGACCCCACAGGAGGGATCGAAGAGACCCAGTACTTC.

The chain combines TRBV12-3 or TRBV12-4 with TRBJ1-6; D is unresolved. The CDR3 consists of 13 residues. The V gene lost 3 bases and the J gene lost 5 bases, with 5 bases spanning the gap. The CDR3 DNA reads TGTGCCAGCAGTTTCGCGGATAATTCACCCCTCCACTTT. Encoded protein: CASSFADNSPLHF.

The rearrangement joins TRBV6-5 to TRBJ2-7; maybe TRBD1 (6 bases). Germline loops: CDR1 MNHEY, CDR2 SVGAGI. The CDR3 runs 13 residues. Deletions cut 7 bases from V and 2 bases from J, with 12 bases between. CDR3 sequence (DNA): TGTGCCAGCACGGGCGACAGGCCCTACGAGCAGTACTTC. This gives the protein CASTGDRPYEQYF.